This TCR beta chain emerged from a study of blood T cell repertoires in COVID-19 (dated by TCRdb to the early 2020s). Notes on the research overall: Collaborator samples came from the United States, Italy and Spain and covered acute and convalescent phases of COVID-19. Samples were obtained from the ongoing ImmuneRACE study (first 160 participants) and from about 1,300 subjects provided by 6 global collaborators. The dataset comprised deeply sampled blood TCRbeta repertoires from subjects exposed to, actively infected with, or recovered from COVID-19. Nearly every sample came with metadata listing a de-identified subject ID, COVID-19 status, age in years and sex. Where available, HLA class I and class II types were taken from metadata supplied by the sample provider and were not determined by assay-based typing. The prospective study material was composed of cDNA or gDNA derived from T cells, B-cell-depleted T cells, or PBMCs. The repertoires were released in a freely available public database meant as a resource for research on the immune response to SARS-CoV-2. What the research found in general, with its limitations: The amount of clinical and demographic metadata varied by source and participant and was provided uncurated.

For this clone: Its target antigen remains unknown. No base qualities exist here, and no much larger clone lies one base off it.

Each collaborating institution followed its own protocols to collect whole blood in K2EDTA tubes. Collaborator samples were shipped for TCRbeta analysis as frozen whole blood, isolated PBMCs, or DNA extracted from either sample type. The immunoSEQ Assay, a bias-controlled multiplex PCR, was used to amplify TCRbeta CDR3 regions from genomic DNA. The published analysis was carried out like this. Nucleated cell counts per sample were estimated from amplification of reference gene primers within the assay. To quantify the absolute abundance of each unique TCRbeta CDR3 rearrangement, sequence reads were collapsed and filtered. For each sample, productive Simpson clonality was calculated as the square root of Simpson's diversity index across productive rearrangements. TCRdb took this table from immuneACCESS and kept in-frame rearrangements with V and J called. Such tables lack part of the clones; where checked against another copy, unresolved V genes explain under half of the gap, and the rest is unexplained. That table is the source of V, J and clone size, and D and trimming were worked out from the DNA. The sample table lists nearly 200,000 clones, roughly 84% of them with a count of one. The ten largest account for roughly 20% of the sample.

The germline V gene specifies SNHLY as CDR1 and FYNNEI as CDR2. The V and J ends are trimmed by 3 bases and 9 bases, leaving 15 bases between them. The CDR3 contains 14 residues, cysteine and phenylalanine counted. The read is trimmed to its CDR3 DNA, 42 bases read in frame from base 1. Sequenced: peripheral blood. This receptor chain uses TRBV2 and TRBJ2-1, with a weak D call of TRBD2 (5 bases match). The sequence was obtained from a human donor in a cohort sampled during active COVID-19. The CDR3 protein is CASSERAWGFEQFF. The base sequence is TGTGCCAGCAGTGAGAGGGCTTGGGGTTTTGAGCAGTTCTTC. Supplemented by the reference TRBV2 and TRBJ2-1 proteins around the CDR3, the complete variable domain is EPEVTQTPSHQVTQMGQEVILRCVPISNHLYFYWYRQILGQKVEFLVSFYNNEISEKSEIFDDQFSVERPDGSNFTLKIRSTKLEDSAMYFCASSERAWGFEQFFGPGTRLTVL.